What follows are 25 T cell receptor beta chains derived from one specimen sequenced in a study of control samples from healthy donors and cancer patients. The method was immunoSEQ multiplex PCR; TCRdb's version includes in-frame clones alone and lacks a portion of them. This table has tens of thousands of clones, 90% appearing once. The sample consisted of blood. These receptors were collected from a young woman in good health.

CDR3 DNA: TGCGCCAGCAGCTTGGAGGGGAGGTTTGGCACTGAAGCTTTCTTT. Amino acid sequence: CASSLEGRFGTEAFF. The J gene is TRBJ1-1, the V gene TRBV5-1, with a tentative D call TRBD1 (5 bases). The CDR3 runs to 15 residues. V was clipped by 0 bases and J by 4 bases, with 13 bases between them. Germline V lookup: CDR1 SGHRS, CDR2 YFSETQ.

The CDR3 region has the DNA TGTGCCAGCAGCCAGACACAGGGGAACCACGAGCAGTACTTC. Its translation: CASSQTQGNHEQYF. This sequence joins TRBV3-1 (or the pseudogene TRBV3-2) and TRBJ2-7; TRBD1 aligns across 7 bases. J was trimmed by 5 bases and V by 3 bases; bases with no gene match: 7. The CDR3 spans 14 residues. Germline CDR1 is LGHDT and CDR2 is YNNKEL (reference sequence).

This clone was counted once. The rearrangement joins TRBV5-1 to TRBJ2-3, with D possibly matching TRBD2 (5 bases). The V end was cut by 6 bases, the J end by 4 bases, with 12 bases between. CDR1 and CDR2 from the germline V gene are SGHRS and YFSETQ. The CDR3 runs to 13 residues. CDR3 in DNA: TGCGCCAGCACCCCCCTAGCTGCAGATACGCAGTATTTT. It yields the protein CASTPLAADTQYF.

This clone was seen only once. The chain combines TRBV6-5 with TRBJ1-2; D perhaps matches TRBD1 (6 bases). CDR1 is MNHEY, CDR2 SVGAGI, per germline. Trimming removed 8 bases from V and 4 bases from J, with 14 bases in between. CDR3 length equals 13 residues. The CDR3 spells CASLRGLGYGYTF. DNA of the CDR3: TGTGCCAGCCTCAGGGGCTTGGGCTATGGCTACACCTTC.

Written as DNA, the CDR3 is TGTGCCAGCAGCCCCGGACTAGCGGGGGGCGCCAACGAGCAGTACTTC. Its translation: CASSPGLAGGANEQYF. The V gene is TRBV7-7, the J gene TRBJ2-7, with TRBD2 matching over 14 bases. Germline lookup yields CDR1 SSHAT and CDR2 FNYEAQ (reference sequence). Trimming took 5 bases from V and 5 from J; bases not matched to a gene: 8. This CDR3 is 16 amino acids long.

Comment on this clone: One end of the junction is discordant with germline, which a read error may explain. V and J are TRBV9 and TRBJ1-3; no clear D gene. The V gene's germline CDR1 is SGDLS and CDR2 YYNGEE. The CDR3 contains 13 residues. The CDR3 DNA follows: TGTGCAGCTATCCGTGGGGATGGAGACACCATATATTTT. Translated: CAAIRGDGDTIYF.

V is TRBV9 and J is TRBJ1-1; D is uncertain. Germline CDR1 is SGDLS and CDR2 is YYNGEE. Trimming stripped 3 bases from V and 3 bases from J, with 9 bases between. The CDR3 runs 13 residues. CDR3 nucleotides: TGTGCCAGCAGCGACCTCTTCGACACTGAAGCTTTCTTT. Residues: CASSDLFDTEAFF.

V is TRBV5-1 and J is TRBJ1-4; 8 nucleotides align to TRBD1. The germline gives CDR1 SGHRS, CDR2 YFSETQ. This CDR3 has 18 residues. Trimming cost V 4 bases and J 2 bases; bases outside gene matches: 13. The CDR3, as DNA: TGCGCCAGCAGCGCAGATGAGTCCTCAGGGGGCACTAATGAAAAACTGTTTTTT. Translation: CASSADESSGGTNEKLFF.

This sequence joins TRBV3-1 (or the pseudogene TRBV3-2) and TRBJ2-2, with 7 bases aligning to TRBD1. The CDR3 consists of 15 residues. Germline V gene sequence: CDR1 LGHDT, CDR2 YNNKEL (reference sequence). V lost 7 bases, J lost 0 bases, and 5 bases stayed unmatched. CDR3 loop: CASTKQGTNTGELFF. In DNA, the CDR3 is TGTGCCAGCACGAAACAGGGGACGAACACCGGGGAGCTGTTTTTT.

The rearrangement joins TRBV7-8 to TRBJ2-1; 8 positions match TRBD2. After removal of 5 bases from V and 3 bases from J, the junction contained 9 bases not matched to a gene. CDR3 length: 16 residues. The germline CDR1 and CDR2 sequences are SGHVS and FQNEAQ. The CDR3 region is CASSPRTSRNYNEQFF. CDR3 bases: TGTGCCAGCAGCCCCCGGACTAGCCGGAACTACAATGAGCAGTTCTTC.

This chain uses TRBV3-1 (or the pseudogene TRBV3-2) with TRBJ1-1; D remains unclear. The CDR3 runs to 12 residues. The germline V gene has CDR1 LGHDT and CDR2 YNNKEL (reference sequence). Trimming took 4 bases from V and 8 from J, leaving 11 bases between them. CDR3 protein: CASSRQGREAFF. CDR3 bases: TGTGCCAGCAGCCGCCAAGGGAGGGAAGCTTTCTTT.

The chain combines TRBV2 with TRBJ2-7, with 10 bases aligning to TRBD1. CDR3 length: 14 residues. Germline V gives CDR1 SNHLY, CDR2 FYNNEI. V trimming: 8 bases; J trimming: 3 bases; junction bases outside the gene matches: 7. This chain's CDR3 is CASYPGQGSYEQYF. The CDR3 nucleotides are TGTGCCAGCTATCCGGGACAGGGGAGCTACGAGCAGTACTTC.

The rearrangement uses TRBV23-1 and TRBJ2-5; 16 bases line up with TRBD2. TRBV23-1 is classed as an ORF, of uncertain function. V was pared by 3 bases and J by 2 bases, with 9 bases of the junction left unmatched. This CDR3 has 19 amino acids. The CDR3 here is CASSHLGLAGGPGQETQYF. CDR3 nucleotides: TGCGCCAGCAGTCATCTGGGACTAGCGGGGGGGCCAGGGCAAGAGACCCAGTACTTC.

This clone has just a few counts. The V and J genes are TRBV10-1 and TRBJ2-5, with D maybe TRBD2 (5 bases). The germline CDR1 and CDR2 sequences are WNHNN and SYGVQD (reference sequence). V shed 10 bases and J shed 5 bases, with 8 bases lying between them. The CDR3 has 10 residues. CDR3 nucleotides: TGCGCCACAAGGGAGGAGACCCAGTACTTC. This encodes CATREETQYF.

The chain couples TRBV20-1 to TRBJ2-7; D possibly uses TRBD1 or TRBD2 (5 bases each). With 3 bases removed from V and 0 bases from J, the gap between germline ends came to 12 bases. The length of the CDR3 is 14 residues. In germline, CDR1 is DFQATT, CDR2 SNEGSKA (reference sequence). CDR3 in amino acids: CSASIPGSSYEQYF. For the CDR3, the DNA is TGCAGTGCTAGTATCCCAGGGAGCTCCTACGAGCAGTACTTC.

This chain connects TRBV5-1 to TRBJ1-3, with 8 bases lining up with TRBD1. The CDR3 loop spans 15 amino acids. The V gene's germline CDR1 is SGHRS and CDR2 YFSETQ. V trimming: 4 bases; J trimming: 3 bases; junction bases outside the gene matches: 6. The CDR3 DNA reads as TGCGCCAGCAGCCCCGACGGGACAGGTGGAAACACCATATATTTT. This encodes CASSPDGTGGNTIYF.

The rearrangement uses TRBV9 and TRBJ1-1, with D unresolved. The CDR3 sequence is 14 residues long. V was shortened by 1 base and J by 0 bases, with 7 bases between the two germline ends. CDR1 SGDLS and CDR2 YYNGEE come from the germline V gene. The CDR3 protein is CASSVTYMNTEAFF. For the CDR3, the DNA is TGTGCCAGCAGCGTAACGTACATGAACACTGAAGCTTTCTTT. Combining the CDR3 with reference TRBV9 and TRBJ1-1 gives the whole variable domain DSGVTQTPKHLITATGQRVTLRCSPRSGDLSVYWYQQSLDQGLQFLIQYYNGEERAKGNILERFSAQQFPDLHSELNLSSLELGDSALYFCASSVTYMNTEAFFGQGTRLTVV.

V is TRBV11-1 and J is TRBJ2-7; 8 bases map to TRBD1. CDR3 length: 15 amino acids. Germline-derived CDR1 and CDR2 are SGHAT and FQDESV (reference sequence). The J segment lost 2 bases and the V segment lost 1 base, leaving 4 bases of the junction unmatched. The CDR3 spells CASSLDGQGAYEQYF. The CDR3 nucleotides read TGTGCCAGCAGCTTAGATGGACAGGGTGCCTACGAGCAGTACTTC. Combining the CDR3 with reference TRBV11-1 and TRBJ2-7 gives the whole variable domain EAEVAQSPRYKITEKSQAVAFWCDPISGHATLYWYRQILGQGPELLVQFQDESVVDDSQLPKDRFSAERLKGVDSTLKIQPAELGDSAMYLCASSLDGQGAYEQYFGPGTRLTVT.

The rearrangement links TRBV7-8 to TRBJ2-1; D could derive from TRBD1 or TRBD2 (5 bases each). V was cut by 4 bases and J by 0 bases, with 10 bases left in between. The CDR3 has 15 amino acids. Germline V CDR1 and CDR2: SGHVS, FQNEAQ. The CDR3 sequence: CASSSGPSSYNEQFF. In DNA form, the CDR3 reads TGTGCCAGCAGCTCGGGACCAAGCTCCTACAATGAGCAGTTCTTC.

This clone was counted once. Here the CDR3 reads CASSETLGQGVHGYTF. In nucleotides, the CDR3 is TGTGCCAGCAGCGAAACATTGGGACAGGGAGTCCATGGCTACACCTTC. This rearrangement joins TRBV9 to TRBJ1-2; TRBD1 agrees at 9 bases. The V gene's germline CDR1 is SGDLS and CDR2 YYNGEE. The ends lost 3 bases at V and 6 bases at J; junction bases unmatched: 12. CDR3 size: 16 residues.

This chain joins TRBV3-1 (or the pseudogene TRBV3-2) and TRBJ2-1; 11 nucleotides agree with TRBD2. CDR3 length equals 15 residues. Losses at the gene ends were 4 bases for V and 5 bases for J; bases not matched to a gene: 4. The germline V gene has CDR1 LGHDT and CDR2 YNNKEL (reference sequence). Here the CDR3 DNA reads TGTGCCAGCAGCCTAGCGGGGGGGCGTAACAATGAGCAGTTCTTC. Encoded protein: CASSLAGGRNNEQFF.

The chain has TRBV7-9 and TRBJ2-1, with 9 nucleotides matching TRBD2. V dropped 5 bases and J dropped 8; count of bases not matched to a gene: 10. There are 15 residues in the CDR3. CDR1 SEHNR and CDR2 FQNEAQ come from the germline V gene (reference sequence). CDR3 DNA: TGTGCCAGCAGCCAATGGGGGACTAGCAACGATGAGCAGTTCTTC. Translation: CASSQWGTSNDEQFF. Looking up the rest from reference TRBV7-9 and TRBJ2-1 gives the full variable domain: DTGVSQNPRHKITKRGQNVTFRCDPISEHNRLYWYRQTLGQGPEFLTYFQNEAQLEKSRLLSDRFSAERPKGSFSTLEIQRTEQGDSAMYLCASSQWGTSNDEQFFGPGTRLTVL.

The chain's CDR3 is CASTPRISGAVSYNEQFF. In DNA, the CDR3 is TGTGCCAGCACCCCGAGAATTAGCGGAGCCGTCTCCTACAATGAGCAGTTCTTC. V usage is TRBV25-1 and J usage is TRBJ2-1, with a weak D call TRBD2 (6 bases). Germline assignment: CDR1 MGHDK and CDR2 SYGVNS. V lost 7 bases and J lost 0, with 22 bases in between. This CDR3 spans 18 amino acids.

There are a few counts of this clone. This chain joins TRBV27 and TRBJ2-3; 9 positions match TRBD1. This CDR3 is built from 15 residues. Per the germline V gene, CDR1 is MNHEY and CDR2 is SMNVEV (reference sequence). J was trimmed by 4 bases and V by 5 bases; bases with no gene match: 7. As DNA, the CDR3 is TGTGCCAGCAGTATGGACAGGGGAGGGGCAGATACGCAGTATTTT. Protein sequence: CASSMDRGGADTQYF.

The chain couples TRBV12-3 or TRBV12-4 to TRBJ2-3; 8 bases are a match to TRBD1. V lost 7 bases to trimming and J lost 4 bases; unmatched junction nucleotides: 1. CDR3 size: 12 residues. The CDR3 DNA is TGTGCCAGCACGACAGGGGCAGATACGCAGTATTTT. Its protein product is CASTTGADTQYF.